This T cell receptor (beta chain) was obtained from a study of blood T cell repertoires in COVID-19. Overall study context: Samples of COVID-19 (acute and convalescent) were obtained from the United States, Italy and Spain. Sample material is recorded as cDNA or gDNA derived from T cells, B-cell-depleted T cells, or PBMCs.

In the original workflow: Amplification from reference gene primers served as the basis for estimated nucleated cell counts. Profiled with immunoSEQ multiplex PCR; TCRdb holds only in-frame clones, not every one. V and J calls and clone size are as listed in that table; D and trimming were resolved from the DNA. Of approximately 87,000 clones listed, approximately 81% are singletons. Germline V gene sequence: CDR1 WSHSY, CDR2 SAAADI. The V segment lost 6 bases and the J segment 3 bases; nucleotides outside the gene matches: 5. CDR3 length equals 13 residues. The origin of this receptor is an elderly woman with acute or convalescent COVID-19. The sequencing input was peripheral blood. V gene TRBV10-2 combines with J gene TRBJ2-7; 7 nucleotides line up with TRBD1. For the CDR3, the DNA is TGCGCCAGCAGCGTGGGACAGAACTACGAGCAGTACTTC. Amino acids: CASSVGQNYEQYF.